Listed below are T cell receptor beta chains from one sample, sequenced in a study of T cell changes during pregnancy in multiple sclerosis. Sequencing used immunoSEQ multiplex PCR; TCRdb keeps in-frame clones, though not all of them. Here the sample spans 55,000 to 85,000 clones, just over 90% being singletons. This specimen consisted of peripheral blood, obtained after pregnancy. Receptor source: a female donor with multiple sclerosis, enrolled in a pregnancy study. CDR3s include the opening cysteine and the closing phenylalanine or tryptophan. The order of the fields is J gene, D gene, CDR3 length, V gene, CDR3 protein. A D gene is named only where the DNA matches it firmly.

j_call: TRBJ2-7
d_call: .
cdr3_length: 14
v_call: TRBV5-5
cdr3_aa: CASSLASSSYEQYF

j_call: TRBJ2-7
d_call: TRBD2
cdr3_length: 15
v_call: TRBV11-3
cdr3_aa: CASSPGTSGAYEQYF

j_call: TRBJ2-5
d_call: .
cdr3_length: 15
v_call: TRBV21-1
cdr3_aa: CASSVRTGGRETQYF

j_call: TRBJ1-1
d_call: .
cdr3_length: 13
v_call: TRBV7-9
cdr3_aa: CASSLKQNTEAFF

j_call: TRBJ2-3
d_call: .
cdr3_length: 14
v_call: TRBV28
cdr3_aa: CASSKAAGADTQYF

j_call: TRBJ2-3
d_call: .
cdr3_length: 14
v_call: TRBV28
cdr3_aa: CASLDSFPTDTQYF

j_call: TRBJ2-7
d_call: .
cdr3_length: 16
v_call: TRBV7-8
cdr3_aa: CASSLKVVSGTKMQYF

j_call: TRBJ2-7
d_call: TRBD1
cdr3_length: 17
v_call: TRBV15
cdr3_aa: CATSSERPGQGAYEQYF

j_call: TRBJ1-1
d_call: .
cdr3_length: 14
v_call: TRBV5-4
cdr3_aa: CASRRDRGDTEAFF

j_call: TRBJ1-2
d_call: TRBD1
cdr3_length: 18
v_call: TRBV19
cdr3_aa: CASSITGTGGGDDYGYTF

j_call: TRBJ1-1
d_call: .
cdr3_length: 11
v_call: TRBV4-2
cdr3_aa: CASSQVHEAFF

j_call: TRBJ1-1
d_call: .
cdr3_length: 16
v_call: TRBV7-9
cdr3_aa: CASSLVKGGRKTEAFF

j_call: TRBJ2-7
d_call: .
cdr3_length: 12
v_call: TRBV2
cdr3_aa: CASSENTYEQYF

j_call: TRBJ2-7
d_call: .
cdr3_length: 14
v_call: TRBV7-2
cdr3_aa: CASSLDRVGNEQYF

j_call: TRBJ1-5
d_call: .
cdr3_length: 16
v_call: TRBV10-2
cdr3_aa: CASSESPGNSNQPQHF

j_call: TRBJ2-2
d_call: .
cdr3_length: 14
v_call: TRBV2
cdr3_aa: CASRTRGVGGELFF

j_call: TRBJ1-4
d_call: TRBD1
cdr3_length: 15
v_call: TRBV5-1
cdr3_aa: CASSRQGALDEKLFF

j_call: TRBJ1-2
d_call: .
cdr3_length: 14
v_call: TRBV30
cdr3_aa: CAWRGDTSNYGYTF

j_call: TRBJ2-2
d_call: TRBD1
cdr3_length: 15
v_call: TRBV6-5
cdr3_aa: CASSRQGLTTGELFF

j_call: TRBJ2-1
d_call: .
cdr3_length: 14
v_call: TRBV5-1
cdr3_aa: CASSLVGRDSEQFF

j_call: TRBJ2-3
d_call: .
cdr3_length: 12
v_call: TRBV5-1
cdr3_aa: CASSLRTDTQYF

j_call: TRBJ1-1
d_call: .
cdr3_length: 13
v_call: TRBV7-2
cdr3_aa: CASSLVLGGEAFF

j_call: TRBJ1-3
d_call: .
cdr3_length: 14
v_call: TRBV6-5
cdr3_aa: CASGLSGVGNTIYF

j_call: TRBJ2-1
d_call: .
cdr3_length: 13
v_call: TRBV6-1
cdr3_aa: CASSERSRGEQFF

j_call: TRBJ2-3
d_call: .
cdr3_length: 13
v_call: TRBV10-3
cdr3_aa: CAIMEGSQDTQYF

j_call: TRBJ2-2
d_call: TRBD1
cdr3_length: 17
v_call: TRBV5-1
cdr3_aa: CASSLQGQGAHTGELFF

j_call: TRBJ1-2
d_call: .
cdr3_length: 17
v_call: TRBV7-8
cdr3_aa: CASSLARPGRGGYGYTF

j_call: TRBJ2-7
d_call: TRBD2
cdr3_length: 14
v_call: TRBV5-1
cdr3_aa: CASSLSGGEHEQYF

j_call: TRBJ2-1
d_call: TRBD2
cdr3_length: 16
v_call: TRBV5-1
cdr3_aa: CASSLDRRERLNEQFF

j_call: TRBJ1-5
d_call: TRBD1
cdr3_length: 15
v_call: TRBV6-5
cdr3_aa: CASSLQGDSNQPQHF

j_call: TRBJ2-7
d_call: TRBD1
cdr3_length: 17
v_call: TRBV10-3
cdr3_aa: CAISATKGRQGAVEQYF

j_call: TRBJ2-3
d_call: .
cdr3_length: 16
v_call: TRBV6-5
cdr3_aa: CASSYFLSGARDTQYF

j_call: TRBJ2-1
d_call: TRBD2
cdr3_length: 12
v_call: TRBV9
cdr3_aa: CASSVDGGGQFF

j_call: TRBJ1-2
d_call: TRBD1
cdr3_length: 15
v_call: TRBV11-2
cdr3_aa: CASSPGTGGWYGYTF

j_call: TRBJ2-2
d_call: .
cdr3_length: 16
v_call: TRBV7-7
cdr3_aa: CASSLTWESYTGELFF

j_call: TRBJ1-2
d_call: .
cdr3_length: 14
v_call: TRBV19
cdr3_aa: CASSTKRTAYGYTF

j_call: TRBJ2-3
d_call: .
cdr3_length: 14
v_call: TRBV7-3
cdr3_aa: CASRRGGVTDTQYF

j_call: TRBJ2-6
d_call: .
cdr3_length: 16
v_call: TRBV18
cdr3_aa: CASSPSPGSGANVLTF

j_call: TRBJ2-3
d_call: TRBD2
cdr3_length: 15
v_call: TRBV7-2
cdr3_aa: CASSQASGRADTQYF

j_call: TRBJ2-5
d_call: .
cdr3_length: 14
v_call: TRBV6-5
cdr3_aa: CASSYLRSQETQYF

j_call: TRBJ1-3
d_call: TRBD1
cdr3_length: 13
v_call: TRBV28
cdr3_aa: CASGTGLGNTIYF

j_call: TRBJ2-3
d_call: TRBD2
cdr3_length: 17
v_call: TRBV5-6
cdr3_aa: CASSQLISGARADTQYF

j_call: TRBJ2-1
d_call: TRBD2
cdr3_length: 15
v_call: TRBV30
cdr3_aa: CAWSVSSGRGNEQFF

j_call: TRBJ1-2
d_call: .
cdr3_length: 15
v_call: TRBV30
cdr3_aa: CAWNPSRGRGGGYTF

j_call: TRBJ2-7
d_call: TRBD2
cdr3_length: 14
v_call: TRBV6-5
cdr3_aa: CASTREPPPAEQYF

j_call: TRBJ1-2
d_call: .
cdr3_length: 15
v_call: TRBV7-9
cdr3_aa: CASSLDTGGNGGYTF